This T cell receptor (beta chain) was found in a study of shared clonotypes between healthy human individuals. Whole-study findings and limits: What rarefaction showed was incomplete sorted-subset sequencing despite large depth.

A remark on this clone: Antigen specificity is unknown.

Every donor, a Caucasian adult, lived in Nashville, Tennessee. From germline, CDR1 is SEHNR and CDR2 FQNEAQ (reference sequence). The CDR3 covers 16 residues. V dropped 5 bases and J dropped 8; count of bases not matched to a gene: 17. TCRdb keeps only in-frame clones here, not all; method: immunoSEQ multiplex PCR. This table holds more than 2 million clones, approximately 95% found once. The clonotype comes from a man aged 18-30 years in good health. Sequencing used naive CD4+ T cells sorted from blood. Subset defined: CD45RA+ positively selected. The rearrangement joins TRBV7-9 to TRBJ1-1, with 7 bases lining up with TRBD1. Here the CDR3 reads CASSKTGTKEYEEAFF. CDR3 DNA sequence: TGTGCCAGCAGCAAGACAGGGACCAAGGAGTACGAGGAAGCTTTCTTT.